A single sample gave rise to the 23 T cell receptor beta chains below, sequenced in a study of OX40 agonist ivuxolimab in advanced cancers. Profiling relied on immunoSEQ multiplex PCR, and the TCRdb table lists in-frame clones only, not all of them. The sample gives tens of thousands of clones, over 80% of which show up once; 0.31% is in the top ten. The specimen was CD4+ or CD8+ T cells sorted from blood, collected in a trial of the OX40 agonist ivuxolimab. All receptors derive from an adult with an advanced solid tumor such as melanoma, head and neck, liver or kidney cancer.

In its sample, this clone was seen once. This chain links TRBV7-3 with TRBJ1-1; the match to TRBD1 covers 12 bases. V was clipped by 0 bases and J by 5 bases; unmatched bases: 7. CDR3 length equals 17 residues. Germline values: CDR1 SGHTA, CDR2 FQGTGA. CDR3 in DNA: TGTGCCAGCAGCTTAACAGGGGACAGGGGGCGCAGTACTGAAGCTTTCTTT. Protein: CASSLTGDRGRSTEAFF.

The chain links TRBV11-2 to TRBJ2-2, with D unresolved. The CDR3 runs 15 residues. With 5 bases removed from V and 1 base from J, the gap between germline ends came to 11 bases. Germline V gene lookup returns CDR1 SGHAT and CDR2 FQNNGV. Here the CDR3 DNA reads TGTGCCAGCAGCCCAAGGCTCAGGAACACCGGGGAGCTGTTTTTT. Residues: CASSPRLRNTGELFF.

This chain connects TRBV29-1 to TRBJ2-7, with TRBD1 as a possible D gene (6 bases). The CDR3 covers 14 residues. CDR1 and CDR2 from the germline V gene are SQVTM and ANQGSEA. The V and J ends lost 4 bases and 5 bases respectively, with 18 bases between them. The DNA for the CDR3 is TGCAGCGTTGGTTTCCCGGGACACCCGGACGAGCAGTACTTC. Protein: CSVGFPGHPDEQYF.

This clone was detected only once. The chain links TRBV28 to TRBJ2-1; TRBD1 aligns across 12 bases. The length of the CDR3 is 15 residues. Germline CDR1 reads MDHEN; CDR2 reads SYDVKM. V was pared by 5 bases and J by 7 bases, with 6 bases of the junction left unmatched. CDR3 region: CASSAPGQGANEQFF. DNA of the CDR3: TGTGCCAGCAGTGCACCGGGACAGGGGGCAAATGAGCAGTTCTTC.

V is TRBV7-6 and J is TRBJ2-2; TRBD1 matches at 9 bases. Trimming took 7 bases from V and 6 from J; bases not matched to a gene: 12. Germline CDR1 reads SGHVS; CDR2 reads FNYEAQ. CDR3 length: 16 residues. CDR3 protein: CASNPEQGALAGELFF. DNA of the CDR3: TGTGCCAGCAACCCCGAACAGGGGGCTTTGGCCGGGGAGCTGTTTTTT.

This clone showed up just once. V is TRBV18 and J is TRBJ2-7; TRBD2 aligns across 11 bases. There are 18 residues in the CDR3. J gave up 3 bases and V 6 bases, and 16 bases lay outside the gene matches. Per germline, CDR1 KGHSH and CDR2 LQKENI. CDR3 loop: CASSPKAVTSGRNYEQYF. The CDR3 DNA reads as TGTGCCAGCTCCCCTAAAGCGGTTACTAGCGGGAGAAACTACGAGCAGTACTTC.

This chain connects TRBV27 to TRBJ2-7; perhaps D is TRBD1 or TRBD2 (6 bases each). Germline V CDR1 and CDR2: MNHEY, SMNVEV (reference sequence). V lost 6 bases and J 4 bases, leaving 19 bases between the germline ends. The CDR3 spans 15 residues. CDR3 in amino acids: CASSPYGGQQYEQYF. The CDR3 DNA follows: TGTGCCAGCAGCCCCTATGGGGGGCAGCAGTACGAGCAGTACTTC.

The chain carries TRBV12-5 and TRBJ1-1; no clear D. Germline CDR1 and CDR2: LGHNT and FRNRAP. The ends were cut back, 7 bases at V and 6 bases at J, with 9 bases in the middle. The CDR3 contains 11 residues. CDR3 region: CASASEAEAFF. The CDR3, as DNA: TGTGCTAGTGCCTCTGAAGCTGAAGCTTTCTTT.

This sequence joins TRBV2 and TRBJ1-6; D remains unclear. Germline assignment: CDR1 SNHLY and CDR2 FYNNEI. Trimming left V 2 bases short and J 9 bases short, with 11 bases between. The CDR3 has 14 residues. DNA for the CDR3: TGTGCCAGCAGTGAACGGCCTGTTCGTTCACCCCTCCACTTT. Protein: CASSERPVRSPLHF. Drawing the rest from reference TRBV2 and TRBJ1-6, the complete variable domain is EPEVTQTPSHQVTQMGQEVILRCVPISNHLYFYWYRQILGQKVEFLVSFYNNEISEKSEIFDDQFSVERPDGSNFTLKIRSTKLEDSAMYFCASSERPVRSPLHFGNGTRLTVT.

This clone was seen a handful of times. The rearrangement links TRBV2 to TRBJ1-1; D is unresolved. CDR1 SNHLY and CDR2 FYNNEI come from the germline V gene. The CDR3 runs 12 residues. V shed 6 bases and J shed 14 bases, with 19 bases lying between them. The DNA of the CDR3 is TGTGCCAGCAGCTCGAGGACGGATAGTAGGTTCTTT. It yields the protein CASSSRTDSRFF.

The table lists this clone with a few counts. This chain links TRBV6-5 with TRBJ2-7; 12 bases match TRBD2. The CDR3 is 15 residues long. In germline, CDR1 is MNHEY, CDR2 SVGAGI. Unmatched junction bases numbered 1, after V lost 0 bases and J lost 4 bases. DNA for the CDR3: TGTGCCAGCAGTTACTCGACTAGCGGGAGTTACGAGCAGTACTTC. This translates into CASSYSTSGSYEQYF.

The chain uses TRBV10-2 and TRBJ1-1, with D maybe TRBD1 (6 bases). Germline CDR1 is WSHSY and CDR2 is SAAADI. V was trimmed by 3 bases and J by 4 bases, leaving 9 bases between them. This CDR3 is 13 amino acids long. Written as DNA, the CDR3 is TGCGCCAGCAGTGACCTAGGGGGCACTGAAGCTTTCTTT. Translating it yields CASSDLGGTEAFF.

The chain combines TRBV28 with TRBJ1-2; 10 bases match TRBD1. Germline V gene data show CDR1 as MDHEN and CDR2 as SYDVKM. The junction had 8 bases not matched to a gene; V was cut back by 6 bases and J by 4 bases. The CDR3 extends over 15 amino acids. The CDR3 sequence is CASRPTTGGGYGYTF. In DNA form, the CDR3 reads TGTGCCAGCAGACCGACGACAGGGGGCGGCTATGGCTACACCTTC.

The chain joins TRBV5-4 to TRBJ2-3; D possibly corresponds to TRBD2 (6 bases). From germline, CDR1 is SGHNT and CDR2 YYREEE (reference sequence). The V and J ends lost 0 bases and 5 bases respectively, with 19 bases between them. The CDR3 runs 17 residues. Here the CDR3 DNA reads TGTGCCAGCAGCTTGGCCAAGATCCGGGGGACTGGAGATACGCAGTATTTT. This translates into CASSLAKIRGTGDTQYF.

The chain recombines TRBV6-1 with TRBJ1-3; D is ambiguous. The germline V gene encodes CDR1 MNHNS and CDR2 SASEGT. The CDR3 contains 13 residues. Trimming shortened V by 6 bases and J by 2 bases, and 8 bases separated the two germline ends. CDR3 loop: CASRLSAGNTIYF. The CDR3 DNA reads TGTGCCAGCAGGTTGTCGGCTGGAAACACCATATATTTT.

The chain has TRBV6-5 and TRBJ2-7, with TRBD1 matching 12 bases. V shed 6 bases and J 4 bases; nucleotides not matched to a gene: 4. The germline CDR1 and CDR2 sequences are MNHEY and SVGAGI. The CDR3 has 14 amino acids. CDR3 nucleotides: TGTGCCAGCAGCTGGGGACAGGGGGCTTACGAGCAGTACTTC. Protein: CASSWGQGAYEQYF.

CDR3 coding DNA: TGTGCCAGCAGCGCCGGACTAGCGGGAGGATCCCTCCGTGAGACCCAGTACTTC. It codes for CASSAGLAGGSLRETQYF. The chain joins TRBV9 to TRBJ2-5; 14 nucleotides align to TRBD2. J lost 5 bases, V lost 3 bases, and 12 bases had no gene match. CDR1 and CDR2 (germline): SGDLS, YYNGEE. The CDR3 has 18 residues.

V usage is TRBV5-5 and J usage is TRBJ2-2; 10 nucleotides agree with TRBD2. Per the germline V gene, CDR1 is SGHKS and CDR2 is YYEKEE (reference sequence). The ends lost 4 bases at V and 2 bases at J; junction bases unmatched: 8. The CDR3 runs to 17 residues. The CDR3 sequence: CASSPRTSGSNTGELFF. The CDR3 DNA sequence: TGTGCCAGCAGCCCTAGGACTAGCGGATCTAACACCGGGGAGCTGTTTTTT. Based on the CDR3 plus reference TRBV5-5 and TRBJ2-2, the full variable domain is DAGVTQSPTHLIKTRGQQVTLRCSPISGHKSVSWYQQVLGQGPQFIFQYYEKEERGRGNFPDRFSARQFPNYSSELNVNALLLGDSALYLCASSPRTSGSNTGELFFGEGSRLTVL.

The V gene is TRBV7-8, the J gene TRBJ1-4; D is perhaps TRBD1 (6 bases). The CDR3 covers 16 residues. Trimming stripped 7 bases from V and 1 base from J, with 16 bases between. Germline lookup yields CDR1 SGHVS and CDR2 FQNEAQ. The CDR3 region has the DNA TGTGCCAGCACCGAGCGGCGGGGGCGAACTAATGAAAAACTGTTTTTT. This gives the protein CASTERRGRTNEKLFF.

The rearrangement joins TRBV21-1 to TRBJ1-4. TRBV21-1 is termed a pseudogene. The CDR3 runs to 19 residues. In DNA, the CDR3 is TGTGCCAGCATCAGCCTCACAAGGGTTCCGAAGACAAGCAATGAAAAACTGTTTTTT. This translates into CASISLTRVPKTSNEKLFF.

The rearrangement uses TRBV29-1 and TRBJ2-3; 11 bases align to TRBD1. The CDR3 runs to 15 residues. Germline CDR1 SQVTM, CDR2 ANQGSEA. Germline trimming cut 4 bases from V and 4 bases from J; bases unmatched to any gene: 7. The CDR3 loop is CSVALGQGAADTQYF. Written as DNA, the CDR3 is TGCAGCGTTGCCCTAGGACAGGGGGCTGCAGATACGCAGTATTTT.

The chain carries TRBV19 and TRBJ1-2; TRBD1 matches at 7 bases. The germline V gene encodes CDR1 LNHDA and CDR2 SQIVND (reference sequence). V was clipped by 3 bases and J by 4 bases; unmatched bases: 11. The CDR3 spans 16 residues. DNA of the CDR3: TGTGCCAGTAGTATTAAGTCTCCAGGGGGTAGCTATGGCTACACCTTC. The encoded protein is CASSIKSPGGSYGYTF.

The chain couples TRBV6-1 to TRBJ1-5, with D uncertain. Looked up from germline, CDR1 is MNHNS and CDR2 is SASEGT. V dropped 3 bases and J dropped 3 bases, with 9 bases sitting between them. This CDR3 spans 14 amino acids. For the CDR3, the DNA is TGTGCCAGCAGTGAGGGCAGGTCCAATCAGCCCCAGCATTTT. Translating gives CASSEGRSNQPQHF.